Below, one TCR beta chain is given with its context. Profiling relied on immunoSEQ multiplex PCR, and the TCRdb table lists in-frame clones only, not all of them. This sample carries around 40,000 clones, around 88% of them seen once, and the ten largest clones take around 1.8%. These data come from a study of PD-L1 blockade in urothelial cancer. The CDR3 is 14 amino acids. Germline V gene data show CDR1 as MNHNS and CDR2 as SASEGT. J was trimmed by 6 bases and V by 5 bases; bases with no gene match: 7. The chain is built from TRBV6-1 and TRBJ2-7, with 10 bases identical to TRBD1. This clonotype was sampled from a man aged 55 to 70 with urothelial cancer. The sample here was PBMCs, taken around atezolizumab (anti-PD-L1) treatment. Here the CDR3 DNA reads TGTGCCAGCAGTCCGGGACAGGGGCCCGCCGAGCAGTACTTC. This gives the protein CASSPGQGPAEQYF.